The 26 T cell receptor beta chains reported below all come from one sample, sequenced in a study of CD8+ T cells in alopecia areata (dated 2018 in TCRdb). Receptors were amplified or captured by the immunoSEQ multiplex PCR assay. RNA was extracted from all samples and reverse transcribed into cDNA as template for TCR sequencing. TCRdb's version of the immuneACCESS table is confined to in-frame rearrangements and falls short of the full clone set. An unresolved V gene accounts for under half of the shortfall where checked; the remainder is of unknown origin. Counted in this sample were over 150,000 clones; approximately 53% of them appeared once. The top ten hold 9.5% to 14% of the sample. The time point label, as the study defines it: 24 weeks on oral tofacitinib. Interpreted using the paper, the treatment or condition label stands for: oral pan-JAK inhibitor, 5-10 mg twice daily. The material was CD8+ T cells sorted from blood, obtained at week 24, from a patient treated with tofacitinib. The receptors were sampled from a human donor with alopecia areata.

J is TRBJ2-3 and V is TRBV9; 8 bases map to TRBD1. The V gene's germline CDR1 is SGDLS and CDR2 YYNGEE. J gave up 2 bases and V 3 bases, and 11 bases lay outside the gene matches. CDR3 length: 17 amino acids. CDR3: CASSGMTGTGTTDTQYF. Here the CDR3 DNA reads TGTGCCAGCAGCGGAATGACCGGGACAGGAACCACAGATACGCAGTATTTT.

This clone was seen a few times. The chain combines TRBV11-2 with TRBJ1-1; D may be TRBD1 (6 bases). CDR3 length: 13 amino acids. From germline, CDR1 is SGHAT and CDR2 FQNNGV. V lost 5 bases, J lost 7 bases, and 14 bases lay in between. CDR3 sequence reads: CASSIKTGIEAFF. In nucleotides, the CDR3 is TGTGCCAGCAGCATAAAAACAGGGATTGAAGCTTTCTTT.

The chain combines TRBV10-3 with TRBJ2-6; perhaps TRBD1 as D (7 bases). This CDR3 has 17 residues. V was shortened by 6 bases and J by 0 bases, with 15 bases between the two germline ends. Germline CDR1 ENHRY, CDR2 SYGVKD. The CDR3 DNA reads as TGTGCCATCAGGACCGACAGGGACTTCTCTGGGGCCAACGTCCTGACTTTC. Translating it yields CAIRTDRDFSGANVLTF.

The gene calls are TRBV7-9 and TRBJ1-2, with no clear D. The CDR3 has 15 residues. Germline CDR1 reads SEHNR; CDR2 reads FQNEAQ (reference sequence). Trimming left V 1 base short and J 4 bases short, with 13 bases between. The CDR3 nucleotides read TGTGCCAGCAGCTTAGTACGGACCGGAGGCTATGGCTACACCTTC. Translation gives CASSLVRTGGYGYTF. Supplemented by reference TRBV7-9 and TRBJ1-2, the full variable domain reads DTGVSQNPRHKITKRGQNVTFRCDPISEHNRLYWYRQTLGQGPEFLTYFQNEAQLEKSRLLSDRFSAERPKGSFSTLEIQRTEQGDSAMYLCASSLVRTGGYGYTFGSGTRLTVV.

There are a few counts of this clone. CDR3 residues: CSVEVPGSLQPEQFF. CDR3 nucleotide sequence: TGCAGCGTTGAAGTACCGGGATCTCTACAGCCGGAGCAGTTCTTC. This chain connects TRBV29-1 to TRBJ2-1, with D perhaps matching TRBD2 (5 bases). CDR1 SQVTM and CDR2 ANQGSEA come from the germline V gene. CDR3 length: 15 residues. V shed 1 base and J shed 10 bases, with 20 bases lying between them.

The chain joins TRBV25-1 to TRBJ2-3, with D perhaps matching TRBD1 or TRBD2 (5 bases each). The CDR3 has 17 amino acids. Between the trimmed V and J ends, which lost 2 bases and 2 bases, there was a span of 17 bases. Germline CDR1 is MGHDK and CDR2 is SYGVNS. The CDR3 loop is CASSEPARGAYTDTQYF. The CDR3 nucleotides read TGTGCCAGCAGTGAACCAGCGCGAGGGGCATACACAGATACGCAGTATTTT.

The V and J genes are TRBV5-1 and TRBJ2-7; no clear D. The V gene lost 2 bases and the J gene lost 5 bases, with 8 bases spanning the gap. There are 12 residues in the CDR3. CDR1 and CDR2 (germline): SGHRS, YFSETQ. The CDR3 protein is CASSLSGNEQYF. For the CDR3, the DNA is TGCGCCAGCAGCTTATCTGGGAACGAGCAGTACTTC.

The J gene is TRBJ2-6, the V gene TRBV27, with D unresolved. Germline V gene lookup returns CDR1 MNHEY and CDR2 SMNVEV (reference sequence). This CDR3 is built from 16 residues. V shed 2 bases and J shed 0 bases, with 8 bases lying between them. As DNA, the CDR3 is TGTGCCAGCAGTTTAACAGAGAGCTCTGGGGCCAACGTCCTGACTTTC. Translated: CASSLTESSGANVLTF.

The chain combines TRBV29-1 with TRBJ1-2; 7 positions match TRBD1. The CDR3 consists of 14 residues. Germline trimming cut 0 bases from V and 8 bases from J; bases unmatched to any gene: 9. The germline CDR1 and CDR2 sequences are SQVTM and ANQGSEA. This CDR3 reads CSVEDLDRMGGYTF. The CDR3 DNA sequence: TGCAGCGTTGAAGATCTGGACAGGATGGGAGGCTACACCTTC.

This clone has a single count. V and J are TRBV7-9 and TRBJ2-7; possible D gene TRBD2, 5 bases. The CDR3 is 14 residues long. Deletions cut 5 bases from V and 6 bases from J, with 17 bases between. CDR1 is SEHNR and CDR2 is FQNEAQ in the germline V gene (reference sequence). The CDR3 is CASSKLGRPTEQYF. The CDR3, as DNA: TGTGCCAGCAGCAAACTAGGCAGGCCAACCGAGCAGTACTTC. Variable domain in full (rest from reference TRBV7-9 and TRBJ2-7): DTGVSQNPRHKITKRGQNVTFRCDPISEHNRLYWYRQTLGQGPEFLTYFQNEAQLEKSRLLSDRFSAERPKGSFSTLEIQRTEQGDSAMYLCASSKLGRPTEQYFGPGTRLTVT.

This CDR3 reads CASSQEGRASYNEQFF. The CDR3 region has the DNA TGCGCCAGCAGCCAAGAGGGCAGAGCTTCCTACAATGAGCAGTTCTTC. J is TRBJ2-1 and V is TRBV4-3; no definite D call. V lost 0 bases and J 1 base, leaving 10 bases between the germline ends. Looked up from germline, CDR1 is LGHNA and CDR2 is YSLEER. The CDR3 runs to 16 residues.

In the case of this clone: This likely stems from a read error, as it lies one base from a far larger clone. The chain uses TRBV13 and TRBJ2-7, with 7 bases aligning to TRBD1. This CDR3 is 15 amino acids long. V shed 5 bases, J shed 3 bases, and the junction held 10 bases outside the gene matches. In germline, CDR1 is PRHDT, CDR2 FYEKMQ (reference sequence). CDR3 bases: TGTGCCAGCAGCCCGCCGACAGGGTCGCACTACGAGCAGTACTTC. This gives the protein CASSPPTGSHYEQYF.

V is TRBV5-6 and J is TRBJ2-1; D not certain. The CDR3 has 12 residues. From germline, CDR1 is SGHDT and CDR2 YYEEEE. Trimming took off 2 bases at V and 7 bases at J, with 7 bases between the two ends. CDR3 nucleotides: TGTGCCAGCAGCTTCGCTTGGAATGAGCAGTTCTTC. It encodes CASSFAWNEQFF.

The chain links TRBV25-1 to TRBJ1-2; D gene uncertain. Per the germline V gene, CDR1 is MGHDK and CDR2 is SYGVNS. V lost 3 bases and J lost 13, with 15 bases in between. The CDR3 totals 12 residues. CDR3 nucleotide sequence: TGTGCCAGCAGTGACCCAGGCCTTGTTTCCACCTTC. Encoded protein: CASSDPGLVSTF.

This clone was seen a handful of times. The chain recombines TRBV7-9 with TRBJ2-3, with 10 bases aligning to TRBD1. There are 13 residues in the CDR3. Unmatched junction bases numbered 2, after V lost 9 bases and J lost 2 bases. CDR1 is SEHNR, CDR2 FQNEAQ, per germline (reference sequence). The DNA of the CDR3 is TGTGCCAGTGGACAGGGGGTCACAGATACGCAGTATTTT. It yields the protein CASGQGVTDTQYF.

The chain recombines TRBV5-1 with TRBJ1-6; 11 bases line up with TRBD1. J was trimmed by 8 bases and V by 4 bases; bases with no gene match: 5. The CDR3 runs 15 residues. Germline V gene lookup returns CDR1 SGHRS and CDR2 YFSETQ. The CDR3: CASSAPGQGDSPLHF. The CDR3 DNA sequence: TGCGCCAGCAGCGCCCCGGGACAGGGGGATTCACCCCTCCACTTT.

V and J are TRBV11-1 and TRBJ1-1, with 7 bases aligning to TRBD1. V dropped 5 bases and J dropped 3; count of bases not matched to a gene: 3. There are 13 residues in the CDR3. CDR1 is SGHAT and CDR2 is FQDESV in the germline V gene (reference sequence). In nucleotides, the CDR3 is TGTGCCAGCAGCCCGGACAGGTACACTGAAGCTTTCTTT. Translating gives CASSPDRYTEAFF.

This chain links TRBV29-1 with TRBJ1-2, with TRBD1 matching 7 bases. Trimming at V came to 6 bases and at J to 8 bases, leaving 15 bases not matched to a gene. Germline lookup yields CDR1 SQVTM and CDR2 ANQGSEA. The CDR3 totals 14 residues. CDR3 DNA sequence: TGCAGCGTGGGAGGGGGCAGGGGGAGTTGGGGCTACACCTTC. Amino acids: CSVGGGRGSWGYTF.

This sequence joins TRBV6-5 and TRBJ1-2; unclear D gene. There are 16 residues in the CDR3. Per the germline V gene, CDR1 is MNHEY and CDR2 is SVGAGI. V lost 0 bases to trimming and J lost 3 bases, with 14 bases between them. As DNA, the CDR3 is TGTGCCAGCAGTTACTCAGCTGGGGAGGTGGACTATGGCTACACCTTC. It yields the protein CASSYSAGEVDYGYTF.

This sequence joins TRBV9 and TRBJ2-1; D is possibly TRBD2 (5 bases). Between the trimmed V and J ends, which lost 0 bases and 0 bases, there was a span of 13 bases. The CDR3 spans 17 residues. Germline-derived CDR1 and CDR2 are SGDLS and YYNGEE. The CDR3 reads CASSVGYGKSSYNEQFF. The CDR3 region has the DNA TGTGCCAGCAGCGTAGGGTACGGGAAAAGCTCCTACAATGAGCAGTTCTTC.

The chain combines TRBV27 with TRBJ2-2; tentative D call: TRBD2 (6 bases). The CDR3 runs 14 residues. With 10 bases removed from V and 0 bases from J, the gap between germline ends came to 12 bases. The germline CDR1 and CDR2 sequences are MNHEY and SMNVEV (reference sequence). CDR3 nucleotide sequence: TGTGCCACCTTGGACTATCCGAACACCGGGGAGCTGTTTTTT. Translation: CATLDYPNTGELFF.

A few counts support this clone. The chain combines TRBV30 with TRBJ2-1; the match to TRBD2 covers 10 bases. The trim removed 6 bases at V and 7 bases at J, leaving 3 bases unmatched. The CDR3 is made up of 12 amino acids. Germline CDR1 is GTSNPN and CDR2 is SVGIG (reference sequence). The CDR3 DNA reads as TGTGCCTGCCCGACTAGCGGGAATGAGCAGTTCTTC. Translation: CACPTSGNEQFF.

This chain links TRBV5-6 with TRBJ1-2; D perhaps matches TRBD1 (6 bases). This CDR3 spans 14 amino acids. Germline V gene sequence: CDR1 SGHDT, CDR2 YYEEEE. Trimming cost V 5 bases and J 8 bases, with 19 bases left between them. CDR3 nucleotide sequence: TGTGCCAGCAGTCCCTGGAGGGGGTTGGAAGGCTACACCTTC. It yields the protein CASSPWRGLEGYTF.

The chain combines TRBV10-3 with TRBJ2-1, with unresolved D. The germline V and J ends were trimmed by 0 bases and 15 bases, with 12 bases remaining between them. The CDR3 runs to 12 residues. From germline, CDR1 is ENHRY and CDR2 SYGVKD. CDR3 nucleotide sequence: TGTGCCATCAGTGAGTCGGTGTGGGATCGGTTCTTC. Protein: CAISESVWDRFF.

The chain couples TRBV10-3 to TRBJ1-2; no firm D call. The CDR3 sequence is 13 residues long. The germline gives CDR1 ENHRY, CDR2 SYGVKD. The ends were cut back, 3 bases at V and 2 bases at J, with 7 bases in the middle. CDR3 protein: CAISDGRNYGYTF. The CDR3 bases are TGTGCCATCAGTGACGGACGGAACTATGGCTACACCTTC.

The DNA of the CDR3 is TGTGCCAGCAGCCTTCTGGGGGTAGGGAATTCACCCCTCCACTTT. The encoded protein is CASSLLGVGNSPLHF. The chain uses TRBV27 and TRBJ1-6, with D possibly matching TRBD1 (5 bases). CDR1 is MNHEY, CDR2 SMNVEV, per germline (reference sequence). Trimming took off 6 bases at V and 7 bases at J, with 16 bases between the two ends. This CDR3 region has 15 residues.